These 2 T cell receptor beta chains were sequenced from one sample in a study of beta chain features in type 1 diabetes listed by TCRdb under 2018. Receptor amplification or capture employed the immunoSEQ multiplex PCR assay. All of the isolated RNA was reverse transcribed with the High Capacity cDNA Reverse Transcription Kit, so expressed TCRB transcripts were sequenced. Not all clones reach the TCRdb copy of this immuneACCESS table, which keeps in-frame sequences only. Checked studies attribute under half of the gap to unresolved V genes and leave the rest unexplained. This sample is represented by 10,000 to 15,000 clones; about half of them were singletons. Jointly, the top ten make up around 0.89% of the sample. Material: stem cell memory CD4+ T cells from blood. The sample's cell subset or site label, in plain terms: stem cell-like memory CD4+ T cells. The receptor source for this set is a man between 18 and 29 years old in good health.

The chain's CDR3 is CASSWGDQPQHF. CDR3 nucleotides: TGTGCCAGCAGCTGGGGAGATCAGCCCCAGCATTTT. The rearrangement joins TRBV28 to TRBJ1-5, with unresolved D. The germline gives CDR1 MDHEN, CDR2 SYDVKM. Trimming shortened V by 6 bases and J by 5 bases, and 8 bases separated the two germline ends. The CDR3 is made up of 12 amino acids.

In DNA, the CDR3 is TGTGCCAGTAGTCCCCAACGACTAGCGGGGGGATACGAGCAGTACTTC. Its translation: CASSPQRLAGGYEQYF. The chain recombines TRBV19 with TRBJ2-7; 13 bases are a match to TRBD2. CDR1 and CDR2 (germline): LNHDA, SQIVND (reference sequence). This CDR3 is built from 16 residues. V was pared by 5 bases and J by 4 bases, with 8 bases of the junction left unmatched.